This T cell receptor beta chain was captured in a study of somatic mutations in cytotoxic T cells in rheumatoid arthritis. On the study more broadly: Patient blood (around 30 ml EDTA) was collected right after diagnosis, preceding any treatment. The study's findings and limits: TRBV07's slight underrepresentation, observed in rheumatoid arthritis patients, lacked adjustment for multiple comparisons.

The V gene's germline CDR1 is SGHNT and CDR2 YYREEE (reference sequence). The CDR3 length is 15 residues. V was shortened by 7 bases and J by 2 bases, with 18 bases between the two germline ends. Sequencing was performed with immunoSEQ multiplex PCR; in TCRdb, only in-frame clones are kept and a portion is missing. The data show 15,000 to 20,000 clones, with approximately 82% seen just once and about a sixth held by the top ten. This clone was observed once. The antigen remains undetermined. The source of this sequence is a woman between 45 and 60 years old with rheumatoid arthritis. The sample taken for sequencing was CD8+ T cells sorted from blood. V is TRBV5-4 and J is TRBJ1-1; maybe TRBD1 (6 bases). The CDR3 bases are TGTGCCAGCGCATCAGGACAGCGAGCCAACACTGAAGCTTTCTTT. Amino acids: CASASGQRANTEAFF.